The clone carrying this T cell receptor beta chain was recorded once. V lost 3 bases to trimming and J lost 2 bases, with 11 bases between them. The germline V gene has CDR1 SGHTS and CDR2 YDEGEE. There are 14 residues in the CDR3. How the authors handled the data: Nucleated cell counts were estimated from reference gene primer amplification. Assay used: immunoSEQ multiplex PCR; TCRdb lists only in-frame clones, some missing. Clone size and the V and J calls come from that table; the DNA yielded D and trimming. The sample yields about 10,000 clones, around 78% seen once. This entry is derived from a study of blood T cell repertoires in COVID-19. Study information: Samples came from the United States, Italy and Spain, spanning acute and convalescent COVID-19. PBMCs, B-cell-depleted T cells, or T cells provided the cDNA or gDNA that made up the material.

The origin of this receptor is a human donor in a cohort sampled during active COVID-19. The specimen sequenced was peripheral blood. This chain joins TRBV5-8 and TRBJ1-2, with D hard to call. The CDR3 DNA follows: TGTGCCAGCAGCTCCCCAGGAGGGAACTATGGCTACACCTTC. Encoded protein: CASSSPGGNYGYTF.